This is a list of T cell receptor beta chains from one sample in a study of T cells after yellow fever vaccination. TCRdb reprocessed the 5' RACE reads via MiXCR and lists one record per CDR3 protein. The sample has a few hundred thousand distinct CDR3 sequences, around 13% seen once. The sample here was CD4+ T cells sorted from PBMCs, taken 45 days after the yellow fever booster vaccination. Receptor source: a young man who received the YFV17D yellow fever vaccine. Both conserved end residues are part of each CDR3. D genes are given only for firm matches. Clone size is stated in some rows and not others, as once, few, many or a class when expanded.

V gene: TRBV6-1; D gene: .; J gene: TRBJ2-4; clone size: few; CDR3 DNA: TGTGCCAGCAGTGTTAACTTAGGGTTGGACATTCAGTACTTC; CDR3 protein: CASSVNLGLDIQYF
V gene: TRBV5-1; D gene: .; J gene: TRBJ2-1; clone size: few; CDR3 DNA: TGCGCCAGCAGCTTGGACTGGAACAACAATGAGCAGTTCTTC; CDR3 protein: CASSLDWNNNEQFF
V gene: TRBV25-1; D gene: .; J gene: TRBJ2-1; clone size: .; CDR3 DNA: TGTGCCAGCAGTGGCCACGCGACTCCCACTCAGGAGCAGTTCTTC; CDR3 protein: CASSGHATPTQEQFF
V gene: TRBV19; D gene: .; J gene: TRBJ2-1; clone size: .; CDR3 DNA: TGTGCCAGTAGTCCAGATCGAGCATACAATGAGCAGTTCTTC; CDR3 protein: CASSPDRAYNEQFF
V gene: TRBV12-3/TRBV12-4; D gene: TRBD2; J gene: TRBJ2-3; clone size: .; CDR3 DNA: TGTGCCAGCAGTCCCCGGACTAGCGGCGCAGATACGCAGTATTTT; CDR3 protein: CASSPRTSGADTQYF
V gene: TRBV5-6; D gene: .; J gene: TRBJ1-2; clone size: .; CDR3 DNA: TGTGCCAGCAGTCCGGGAGGGACCGTTTATGGCTACACCTTC; CDR3 protein: CASSPGGTVYGYTF
V gene: TRBV5-6; D gene: .; J gene: TRBJ2-2; clone size: many; CDR3 DNA: TGTGCCAGCCATCCGTCCCTCATTCTTCCGAACACCGGGGAGCTGTTTTTT; CDR3 protein: CASHPSLILPNTGELFF
V gene: TRBV7-9; D gene: .; J gene: TRBJ2-1; clone size: .; CDR3 DNA: TGTGCCAGCACCACATTATCTAGGGACTCGTACAATGAGCAGTTCTTC; CDR3 protein: CASTTLSRDSYNEQFF
V gene: TRBV6-5; D gene: .; J gene: TRBJ1-1; clone size: few; CDR3 DNA: TGTGCCAGCAGTTACCCGCCCGGAATCGACACTGAAGCTTTCTTT; CDR3 protein: CASSYPPGIDTEAFF
V gene: TRBV7-2; D gene: TRBD2; J gene: TRBJ2-1; clone size: .; CDR3 DNA: TGTGCCAGCAGTTTGACTAGCGGGAAAATTAGCGAGCAGTTCTTC; CDR3 protein: CASSLTSGKISEQFF
V gene: TRBV5-1; D gene: TRBD2; J gene: TRBJ2-3; clone size: few; CDR3 DNA: TGCGCCAGCTCGGCGGGAGGGGGAACAGATACGCAGTATTTT; CDR3 protein: CASSAGGGTDTQYF
V gene: TRBV15; D gene: .; J gene: TRBJ2-7; clone size: .; CDR3 DNA: TGTGCCACCAGCATTCAGGGTAACTCCTACGAGCAGTACTTC; CDR3 protein: CATSIQGNSYEQYF
V gene: TRBV20-1; D gene: .; J gene: TRBJ2-3; clone size: few; CDR3 DNA: TGCAGTGCAGCACGAGCGATTAGCACAGATACGCAGTATTTT; CDR3 protein: CSAARAISTDTQYF
V gene: TRBV7-2; D gene: TRBD2; J gene: TRBJ2-1; clone size: many; CDR3 DNA: TGTGCCAGCAGCATGAGCGGGACGTCCTACAATGAGCAGTTCTTC; CDR3 protein: CASSMSGTSYNEQFF
V gene: TRBV12-3/TRBV12-4; D gene: TRBD1; J gene: TRBJ1-1; clone size: many; CDR3 DNA: TGTGCCAGCAGACCGGACAGGGGGTACACTGAAGCTTTCTTT; CDR3 protein: CASRPDRGYTEAFF
V gene: TRBV6-2/TRBV6-3; D gene: .; J gene: TRBJ2-7; clone size: many; CDR3 DNA: TGTGCCAGCAGTCCTGCCTGGGGGACGGAGCAGTACTTC; CDR3 protein: CASSPAWGTEQYF
V gene: TRBV11-2; D gene: TRBD2; J gene: TRBJ2-1; clone size: .; CDR3 DNA: TGTGCCAGCAGCTTAGGGGCAGCGGGGGCCAATGAGCAGTTCTTC; CDR3 protein: CASSLGAAGANEQFF
V gene: TRBV5-1; D gene: TRBD1; J gene: TRBJ2-1; clone size: .; CDR3 DNA: TGCGCCAGCAGCTTGAACAGGGGACGGGATGAGCAGTTCTTC; CDR3 protein: CASSLNRGRDEQFF
V gene: TRBV5-1; D gene: TRBD1; J gene: TRBJ2-5; clone size: few; CDR3 DNA: TGCGCCAGCAGAGGGGGCGCGTTGCAAGAGACCCAGTACTTC; CDR3 protein: CASRGGALQETQYF